The rows below give T cell receptor beta chains drawn from one sample of a study of cytomegalovirus exposure and HLA in healthy donors. The method was immunoSEQ multiplex PCR; TCRdb's version includes in-frame clones alone and lacks a portion of them. In total, the table holds under 120,000 clones. Sequenced sample: PBMCs. These receptor sequences come from a man aged 45-60 years in good health and CMV-seronegative. Both conserved end residues are part of each CDR3. Each record gives: D gene, V gene, J gene, CDR3 DNA, CDR3 protein. A D gene is named only where the DNA matches it firmly.

>-|TRBV11-2|TRBJ2-3
TGTGCCAGCAGCTTAGAGACTTCCACAGATACGCAGTATTTT
CASSLETSTDTQYF
>-|TRBV7-8|TRBJ1-2
TGTGCCAGCAGCCTACGGGACTTTCGCTATGGCTACACCTTC
CASSLRDFRYGYTF
>-|TRBV7-2|TRBJ2-7
TGTGCCAGCAGCTTAAACAGCTACGAGCAGTACTTC
CASSLNSYEQYF
>TRBD1|TRBV5-1|TRBJ1-2
TGCGCCAGCAGCTTCGGACAGGGGGCAGAGGGCTACACCTTC
CASSFGQGAEGYTF
>-|TRBV6-5|TRBJ1-2
TGTGCCAGCAGTTACTCGAGCGTGCGAGGAGGTGGCTACACCTTC
CASSYSSVRGGGYTF
>-|TRBV2|TRBJ2-1
TGTGCCAGCAATGTACAGGGTATCAGGGCGGACGGCGATGAGCAGTTCTTC
CASNVQGIRADGDEQFF
>-|TRBV4-3|TRBJ1-1
TGCGCCAGCAGCGAAGGGGAGTATTATGAGGGCGCTGAAGCTTTCTTT
CASSEGEYYEGAEAFF
>-|TRBV6-6|TRBJ1-2
TGTGCCAGCAGATCCTACGGAGATGGCTACACCTTC
CASRSYGDGYTF
>TRBD1|TRBV6-5|TRBJ2-7
TGTGCCAGCAGTTACGCTGCAGGGGGCCCATACGAGCAGTACTTC
CASSYAAGGPYEQYF
>TRBD2|TRBV2|TRBJ2-1
TGTGCCAGCAGTGTAGGTCTAGCGGGAGGGAATGAGCAGTTCTTC
CASSVGLAGGNEQFF
>TRBD2|TRBV2|TRBJ2-5
TGTGCCAGCAGTGGTACAGCGGGGGGGAAAGAGACCCAGTACTTC
CASSGTAGGKETQYF
>-|TRBV7-2|TRBJ1-5
TGTGCCAGCAGCCGGACAGTCAGAGACCTTAGCAATCAGCCCCAGCATTTT
CASSRTVRDLSNQPQHF
>TRBD2|TRBV7-9|TRBJ2-7
TGTGCCAGCAGCCAAATAGCGGGGGCTAGACCGTACGAGCAGTACTTC
CASSQIAGARPYEQYF
>-|TRBV5-1|TRBJ2-3
TGCGCCAGCCGCGGGGAGACAGATACGCAGTATTTT
CASRGETDTQYF
>-|TRBV7-8|TRBJ2-2
TGTGCCAGCAGCTTAGGGTGGATGACAGCGAACACCGGGGAGCTGTTTTTT
CASSLGWMTANTGELFF
>-|TRBV9|TRBJ2-3
TGTGCCAGCAGCCCGCGAGGGGGGGCAGGTTTCTCAGATACGCAGTATTTT
CASSPRGGAGFSDTQYF
>TRBD1|TRBV5-1|TRBJ2-5
TGCGCCAGCAGCTTAGACGACAGGGACCTTGGGGAGACCCAGTACTTC
CASSLDDRDLGETQYF